Following are 2 T cell receptor beta chains from one sample sequenced in a study of shared clonotypes between healthy human individuals. Only in-frame clones appear in the TCRdb table, and some are missing; sequencing was by immunoSEQ multiplex PCR. Of 2 million to 2.5 million clones listed, more than 85% are singletons. The specimen was naive CD4+ T cells from PBMCs. Subset denoted: CD45RA+ positively selected. The source is a man between 18 and 35 years old in good health. Some clones in this sample may be carry-over from other donors' samples.

V is TRBV28 and J is TRBJ1-5; D perhaps matches TRBD1 (5 bases). The CDR3 extends over 15 amino acids. Germline CDR1 reads MDHEN; CDR2 reads SYDVKM. Trimming stripped 5 bases from V and 7 bases from J, with 18 bases between. The CDR3 loop reads CASSPHRGVSQPQHF. The CDR3 DNA is TGTGCCAGCAGTCCCCACCGGGGGGTAAGCCAGCCCCAGCATTTT.

The chain uses TRBV14 and TRBJ2-3, with TRBD1 as a possible D gene (5 bases). The V gene's germline CDR1 is SGHDN and CDR2 FVKESK. The CDR3 is 16 amino acids. V gave up 0 bases and J gave up 10 bases, with 20 bases separating them. CDR3 residues: CASSQDWRPERGSQYF. CDR3 bases: TGTGCCAGCAGCCAAGATTGGAGACCCGAAAGGGGTTCGCAGTATTTT.